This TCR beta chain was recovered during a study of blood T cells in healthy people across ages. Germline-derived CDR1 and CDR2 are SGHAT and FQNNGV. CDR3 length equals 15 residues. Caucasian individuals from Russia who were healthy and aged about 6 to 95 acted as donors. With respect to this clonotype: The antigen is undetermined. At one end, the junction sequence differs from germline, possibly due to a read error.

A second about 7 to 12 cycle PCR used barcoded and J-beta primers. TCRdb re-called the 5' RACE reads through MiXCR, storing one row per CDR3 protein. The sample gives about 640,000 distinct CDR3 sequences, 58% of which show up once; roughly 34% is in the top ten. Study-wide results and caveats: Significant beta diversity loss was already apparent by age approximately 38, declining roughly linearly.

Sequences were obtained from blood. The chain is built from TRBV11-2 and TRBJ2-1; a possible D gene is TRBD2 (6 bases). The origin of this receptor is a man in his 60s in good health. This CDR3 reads CASSSLSGSYNEQFF. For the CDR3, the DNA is TGTGCCAGCAGCTCCCTTAGCGGTTCCTACAATGAACAGTTCTTC.